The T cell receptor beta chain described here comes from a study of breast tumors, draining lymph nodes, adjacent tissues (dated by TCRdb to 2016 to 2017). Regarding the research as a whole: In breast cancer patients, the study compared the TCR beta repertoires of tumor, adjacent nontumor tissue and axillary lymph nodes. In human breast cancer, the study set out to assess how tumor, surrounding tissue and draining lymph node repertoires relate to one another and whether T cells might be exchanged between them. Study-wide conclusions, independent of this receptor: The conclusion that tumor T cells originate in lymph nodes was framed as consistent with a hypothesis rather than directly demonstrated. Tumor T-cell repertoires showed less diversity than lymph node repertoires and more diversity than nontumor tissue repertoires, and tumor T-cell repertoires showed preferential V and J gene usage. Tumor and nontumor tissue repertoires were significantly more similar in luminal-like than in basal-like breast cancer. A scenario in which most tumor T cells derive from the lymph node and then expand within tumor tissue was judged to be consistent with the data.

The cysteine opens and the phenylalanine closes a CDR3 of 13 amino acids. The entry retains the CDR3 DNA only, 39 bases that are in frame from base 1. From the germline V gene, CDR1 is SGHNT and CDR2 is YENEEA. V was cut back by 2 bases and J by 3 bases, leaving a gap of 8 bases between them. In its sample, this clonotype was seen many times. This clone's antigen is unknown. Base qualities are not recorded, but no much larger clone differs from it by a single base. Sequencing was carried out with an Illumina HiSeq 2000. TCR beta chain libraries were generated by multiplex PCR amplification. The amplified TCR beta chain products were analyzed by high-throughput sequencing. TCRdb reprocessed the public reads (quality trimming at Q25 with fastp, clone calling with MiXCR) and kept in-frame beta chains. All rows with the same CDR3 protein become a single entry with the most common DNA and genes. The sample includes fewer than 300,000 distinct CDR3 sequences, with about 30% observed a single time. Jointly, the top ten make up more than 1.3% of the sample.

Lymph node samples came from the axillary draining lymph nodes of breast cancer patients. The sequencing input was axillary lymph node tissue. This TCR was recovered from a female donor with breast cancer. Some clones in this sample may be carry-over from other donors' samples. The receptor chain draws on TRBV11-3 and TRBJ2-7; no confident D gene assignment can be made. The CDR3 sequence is CASSLLPDYEQYF. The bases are TGTGCCAGCAGCTTACTGCCAGACTACGAGCAGTACTTC.